The present entry profiles one T cell receptor (beta chain) with its context. Its antigen is as yet unknown. This sample was taken from a study of human thymus T cells. Points from the study as a whole: Related research reported highly overlapping thymic repertoires among unrelated individuals.

Clones were read by immunoSEQ multiplex PCR, and TCRdb kept only the in-frame ones, dropping some. Of some 130,000 clones in the sample, 90% to 95% were seen once. This CDR3 has 13 residues. Germline CDR1 MDHEN, CDR2 SYDVKM. Losses at the gene ends were 7 bases for V and 0 bases for J; bases not matched to a gene: 2. Thymus was obtained from resections taken during corrective heart surgery. This chain joins TRBV28 and TRBJ2-7, with 8 nucleotides matching TRBD2. Sequencing was carried out using thymus tissue. The TCR originated in a boy younger than two with a congenital heart defect but otherwise immunologically healthy. CDR3 nucleotide sequence: TGTGCCAGCACCCGGGGGGGCTCCTACGAGCAGTACTTC. Its translation: CASTRGGSYEQYF.